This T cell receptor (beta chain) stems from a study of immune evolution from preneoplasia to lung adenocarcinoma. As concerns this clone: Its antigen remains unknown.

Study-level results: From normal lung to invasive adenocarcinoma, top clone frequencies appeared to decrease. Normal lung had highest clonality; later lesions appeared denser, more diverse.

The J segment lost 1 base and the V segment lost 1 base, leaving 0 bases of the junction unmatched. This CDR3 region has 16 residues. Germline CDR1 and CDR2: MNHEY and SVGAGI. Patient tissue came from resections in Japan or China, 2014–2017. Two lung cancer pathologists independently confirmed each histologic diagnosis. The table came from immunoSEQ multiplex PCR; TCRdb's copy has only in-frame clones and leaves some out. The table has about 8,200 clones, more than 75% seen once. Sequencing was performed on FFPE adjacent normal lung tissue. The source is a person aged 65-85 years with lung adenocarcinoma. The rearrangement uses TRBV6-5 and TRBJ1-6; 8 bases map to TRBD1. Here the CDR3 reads CASSYWDRSYNSPLHF. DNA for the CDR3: TGTGCCAGCAGTTACTGGGACAGGTCCTATAATTCACCCCTCCACTTT.